Presented here are 4 T cell receptor beta chains from one specimen sequenced in a study of blood T cell repertoires in COVID-19. The protocol was immunoSEQ multiplex PCR, while the TCRdb copy is restricted to in-frame clones and leaves out a portion. The sample carries 250,000 to 400,000 clones, about nine tenths recorded once. Sequenced: peripheral blood. Every receptor here comes from a woman aged 25 to 39 with COVID-19, enrolled during active disease.

The chain couples TRBV10-1 to TRBJ1-2, with 8 positions matching TRBD1. Germline CDR1 and CDR2: WNHNN and SYGVQD (reference sequence). After removal of 10 bases from V and 2 bases from J, the junction contained 12 bases not matched to a gene. There are 15 residues in the CDR3. The CDR3: CAINNPGQDNYGYTF. The CDR3 DNA reads TGCGCCATCAATAACCCGGGACAGGACAACTATGGCTACACCTTC.

DNA for the CDR3: TGTGCCAGCAGTTCCCACAGGGGGGAGACCCAGTACTTC. Its protein product is CASSSHRGETQYF. The chain is built from TRBV6-2 or TRBV6-3 and TRBJ2-5; TRBD1 agrees at 8 bases. V lost 4 bases and J lost 5; bases outside the gene matches: 3. There are 13 residues in the CDR3. The germline V gene has CDR1 MNHEY and CDR2 SVGEGT.

V and J are TRBV19 and TRBJ1-6; no firm D call. The V end was cut by 1 base, the J end by 7 bases, with 5 bases between. This CDR3 has 13 amino acids. The germline CDR1 and CDR2 sequences are LNHDA and SQIVND (reference sequence). In DNA, the CDR3 is TGTGCCAGTAGTATAGGGAGGAATTCACCCCTCCACTTT. Translation: CASSIGRNSPLHF.

In DNA, the CDR3 is TGTGCCAGCAGTTTGACAGGGCCGTTGAGAAAACTGTTTTTT. It codes for CASSLTGPLRKLFF. The rearrangement links TRBV6-5 to TRBJ1-4; the match to TRBD1 covers 7 bases. V gave up 4 bases and J gave up 10 bases; unmatched junction bases: 9. The CDR3 runs 14 residues. Germline loops: CDR1 MNHEY, CDR2 SVGAGI.